This T cell receptor (beta chain) was sequenced during a study of T cell repertoires in cytomegalovirus infection. About the study: An indication of both CMV infection and matching HLA type came from public TCR beta signatures.

Germline loops: CDR1 SGHAT, CDR2 FQNNGV. The length of the CDR3 is 14 residues. With V trimmed by 5 bases and J by 7 bases, 8 bases remained unmatched. This clonotype was seen a handful of times. Antigen unknown. Overall study findings and caveats: Based on cumulative public TCR beta family frequency, carriers of CMV plus the relevant HLA were identified. Clonotype analysis showed dominance of the ex vivo response by HLA-C-restricted CMV-specific TCR beta clonotypes.

TCRdb called the reads again in MiXCR, with one record for every CDR3 protein. The data contain some 300,000 distinct CDR3 sequences, roughly an eighth of them singletons. Material: PBMCs. The TCR sequence derives from a human donor in good health (CMV status not recorded). Some clones in this sample may be carry-over from other donors' samples. V and J are TRBV11-2 and TRBJ1-5; TRBD1 matches 7 bases. CDR3: CASSPGQALQPQHF. CDR3 DNA sequence: TGTGCCAGCAGCCCCGGACAGGCCTTACAGCCCCAGCATTTT.